Sequencing of this T cell receptor beta chain was carried out in a study of blood T cell repertoires in COVID-19. The overall study: The origin of the acute and convalescent COVID-19 samples was the United States, Italy and Spain. T cells, B-cell-depleted T cells, or PBMCs supplied cDNA or gDNA.

Libraries were prepared by immunoSEQ multiplex PCR; TCRdb keeps only in-frame clonotypes and omits some of them. Of about 66,000 clones in the sample, roughly 90% are singletons; the top ten hold about 4%. This sequence originates from an older man with acute or convalescent COVID-19. The sample was peripheral blood.

The DNA of the CDR3 is TGTGCCAGCAGCTTAGCAGGAGGAGGGAATGAAAAACTGTTTTTT. Protein product: CASSLAGGGNEKLFF. The J gene is TRBJ1-4, the V gene TRBV7-9; D uncertain. The CDR3 has 15 residues. CDR1 is SEHNR and CDR2 is FQNEAQ in the germline V gene (reference sequence). V was clipped by 0 bases and J by 5 bases, with 10 bases between them.